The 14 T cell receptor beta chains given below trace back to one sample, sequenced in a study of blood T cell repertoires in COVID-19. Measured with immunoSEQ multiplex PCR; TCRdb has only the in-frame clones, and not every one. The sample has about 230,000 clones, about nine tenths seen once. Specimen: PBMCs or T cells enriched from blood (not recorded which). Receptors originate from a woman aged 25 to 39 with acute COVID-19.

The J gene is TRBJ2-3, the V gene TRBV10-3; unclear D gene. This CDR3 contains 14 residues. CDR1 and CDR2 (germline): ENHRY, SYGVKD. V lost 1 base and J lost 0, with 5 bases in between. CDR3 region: CAISEFQSTDTQYF. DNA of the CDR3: TGTGCCATCAGTGAGTTCCAGAGCACAGATACGCAGTATTTT.

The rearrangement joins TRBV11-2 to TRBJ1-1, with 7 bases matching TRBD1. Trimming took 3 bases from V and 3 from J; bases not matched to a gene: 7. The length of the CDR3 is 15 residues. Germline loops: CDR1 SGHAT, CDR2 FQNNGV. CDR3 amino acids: CASSFEGTGDTEAFF. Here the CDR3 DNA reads TGTGCCAGCAGCTTTGAAGGAACAGGGGACACTGAAGCTTTCTTT.

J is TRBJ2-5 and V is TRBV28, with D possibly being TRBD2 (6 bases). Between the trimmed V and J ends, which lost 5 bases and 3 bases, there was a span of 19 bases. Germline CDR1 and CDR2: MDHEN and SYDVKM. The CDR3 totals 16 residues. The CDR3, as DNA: TGTGCCAGCAGTATATACCGCGGGGCCCGTGAAGAGACCCAGTACTTC. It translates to CASSIYRGAREETQYF.

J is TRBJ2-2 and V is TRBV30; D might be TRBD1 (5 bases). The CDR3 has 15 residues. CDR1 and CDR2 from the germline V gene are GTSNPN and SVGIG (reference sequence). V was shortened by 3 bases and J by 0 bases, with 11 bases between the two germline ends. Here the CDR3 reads CAWSRQHANTGELFF. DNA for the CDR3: TGTGCCTGGAGCCGACAGCATGCGAACACCGGGGAGCTGTTTTTT.

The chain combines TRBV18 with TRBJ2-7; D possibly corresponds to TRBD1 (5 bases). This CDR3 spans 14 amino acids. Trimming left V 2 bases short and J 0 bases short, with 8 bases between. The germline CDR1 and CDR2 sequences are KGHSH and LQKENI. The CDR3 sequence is CASSPLGHSYEQYF. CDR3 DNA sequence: TGTGCCAGCTCACCATTGGGGCACTCCTACGAGCAGTACTTC.

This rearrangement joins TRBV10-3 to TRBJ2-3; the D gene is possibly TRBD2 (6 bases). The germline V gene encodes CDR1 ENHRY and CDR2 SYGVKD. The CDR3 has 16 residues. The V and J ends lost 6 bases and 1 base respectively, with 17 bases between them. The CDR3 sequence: CAIRNRDSRGTDTQYF. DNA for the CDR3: TGTGCCATCAGGAACCGGGACTCTAGAGGCACAGATACGCAGTATTTT.

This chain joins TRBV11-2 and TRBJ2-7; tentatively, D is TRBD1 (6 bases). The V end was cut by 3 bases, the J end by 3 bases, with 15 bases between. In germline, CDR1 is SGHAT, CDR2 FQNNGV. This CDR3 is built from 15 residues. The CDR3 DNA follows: TGTGCCAGCAGCTTTTTAACAGGGCAGGTCTACGAGCAGTACTTC. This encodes CASSFLTGQVYEQYF.

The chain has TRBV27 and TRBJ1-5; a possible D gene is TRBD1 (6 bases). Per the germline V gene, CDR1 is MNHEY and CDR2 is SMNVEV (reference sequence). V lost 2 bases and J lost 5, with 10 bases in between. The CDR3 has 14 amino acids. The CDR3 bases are TGTGCCAGCAGTTTAAAGTCAGGGGATCAGCCCCAGCATTTT. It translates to CASSLKSGDQPQHF.

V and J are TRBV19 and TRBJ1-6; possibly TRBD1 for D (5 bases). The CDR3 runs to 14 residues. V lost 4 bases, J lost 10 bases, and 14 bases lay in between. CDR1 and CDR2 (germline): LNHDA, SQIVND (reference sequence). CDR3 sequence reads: CASSTSVKGSPLHF. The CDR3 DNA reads TGTGCCAGTAGTACCTCAGTGAAGGGGTCACCCCTCCACTTT.

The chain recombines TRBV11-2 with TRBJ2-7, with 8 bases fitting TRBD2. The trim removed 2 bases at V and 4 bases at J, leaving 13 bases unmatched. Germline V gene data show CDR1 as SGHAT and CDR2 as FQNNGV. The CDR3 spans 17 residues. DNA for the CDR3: TGTGCCAGCAGCTTAAGAGCGGGGGAGCTTTTCGAGTACGAGCAGTACTTC. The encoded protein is CASSLRAGELFEYEQYF.

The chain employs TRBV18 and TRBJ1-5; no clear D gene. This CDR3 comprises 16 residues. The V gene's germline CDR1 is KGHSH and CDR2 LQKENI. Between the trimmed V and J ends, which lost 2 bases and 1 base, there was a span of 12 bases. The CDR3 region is CASSPAGIRSNQPQHF. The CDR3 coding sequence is TGTGCCAGCTCACCAGCGGGGATACGGAGCAATCAGCCCCAGCATTTT.

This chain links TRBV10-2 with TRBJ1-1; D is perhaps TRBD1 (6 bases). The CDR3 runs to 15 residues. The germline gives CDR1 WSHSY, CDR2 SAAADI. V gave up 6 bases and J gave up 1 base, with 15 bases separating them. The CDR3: CASSEAGTPNTEAFF. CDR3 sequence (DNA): TGCGCCAGCAGCGAAGCCGGGACACCGAACACTGAAGCTTTCTTT.

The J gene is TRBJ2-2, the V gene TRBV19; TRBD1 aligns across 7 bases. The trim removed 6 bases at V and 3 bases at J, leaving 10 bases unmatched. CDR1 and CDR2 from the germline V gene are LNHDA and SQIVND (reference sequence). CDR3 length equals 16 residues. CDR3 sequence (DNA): TGTGCCAGTAGGGGGGCACAGGGGATAGACACCGGGGAGCTGTTTTTT. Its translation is CASRGAQGIDTGELFF. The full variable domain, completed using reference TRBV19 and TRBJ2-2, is DGGITQSPKYLFRKEGQNVTLSCEQNLNHDAMYWYRQDPGQGLRLIYYSQIVNDFQKGDIAEGYSVSREKKESFPLTVTSAQKNPTAFYLCASRGAQGIDTGELFFGEGSRLTVL.

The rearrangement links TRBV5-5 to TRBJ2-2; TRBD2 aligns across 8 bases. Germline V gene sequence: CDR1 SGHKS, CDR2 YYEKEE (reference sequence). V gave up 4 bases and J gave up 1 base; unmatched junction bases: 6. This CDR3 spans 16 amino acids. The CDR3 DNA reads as TGTGCCAGCAGCCCCGGGGGGGGCTGGAACACCGGGGAGCTGTTTTTT. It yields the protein CASSPGGGWNTGELFF.